These 6 T cell receptor beta chains were sequenced from one sample in a study of T cells in Graves' hyperthyroidism and ophthalmopathy (dated by TCRdb to between 2017 and 2020). The library relied on multiplex PCR. The reads were generated on an Illumina HiSeq 2000. Amplification of TCR beta CDR3 regions was carried out from RNA transcripts. The first round of RT-PCR for the TCR CDR3 was performed with the HTBI primer set and the Qiagen OneStep RT-PCR kit. Starting from the raw public reads, TCRdb applied fastp trimming at Q25, assembled clones with MiXCR and retained in-frame beta chains. One record per CDR3 amino acid sequence lists the most common genes and DNA. The sample table records about 96,000 distinct CDR3 sequences; around 50% of these occur just once. The leading ten clones occupy roughly 26% of the sample. The sample was blood. These receptors originate from a middle-aged woman with Graves' hyperthyroidism.

This chain uses TRBV7-2 with TRBJ2-6; TRBD1 matches at 7 bases. CDR3 length equals 17 residues. The germline V gene has CDR1 SGHTA and CDR2 FQGNSA. The V and J ends lost 5 bases and 2 bases, in that order; junction bases with no gene match: 9. CDR3 loop: CASSLGGALPGANVLTF. The CDR3 DNA follows: TGTGCCAGCAGCCTAGGGGGCGCATTGCCTGGGGCCAACGTCCTGACTTTC. Looking up the rest from reference TRBV7-2 and TRBJ2-6 gives the full variable domain: GAGVSQSPSNKVTEKGKDVELRCDPISGHTALYWYRQSLGQGLEFLIYFQGNSAPDKSGLPSDRFSAERTGGSVSTLTIQRTQQEDSAVYLCASSLGGALPGANVLTFGAGSRLTVL.

About this clonotype: A much larger clone lies one base from this, so it may be a read error. The rearrangement uses TRBV7-2 and TRBJ1-1; D gene unclear. The CDR3 loop spans 12 amino acids. Trimming removed 5 bases at V and 4 bases at J, with 8 bases between. CDR1 is SGHTA and CDR2 is FQGNSA in the germline V gene. CDR3 in amino acids: CASSRVVTEAFF. The DNA of the CDR3 is TGTGCCAGCAGCCGGGTCGTCACTGAAGCTTTCTTT.

This clonotype has only one observation. The V gene is TRBV5-2, the J gene TRBJ1-2; the table's D call, TRBD1, was not checked against the DNA. TRBV5-2 is termed a pseudogene. The CDR3 length is 13 residues. The CDR3: CASSQGVAYGYTF. In DNA, the CDR3 is TGTGCCAGCAGCCAGGGGGTTGCCTATGGCTACACCTTC.

As concerns this clonotype: The junction does not match germline at one end; this may be a read error. The rearrangement links TRBV20-1 to TRBJ1-6; D not resolved. Germline V gives CDR1 DFQATT, CDR2 SNEGSKA (reference sequence). The length of the CDR3 is 15 residues. In DNA, the CDR3 is TGCAGTGCTAGACAAACGGGGTTCTATAATCCACCCCTCCACTTT. Protein product: CSARQTGFYNPPLHF.

This clonotype has just one count. The CDR3 reads CASSFGDREAFF. The CDR3 DNA reads as TGTGCCAGCAGTTTTGGGGACAGGGAGGCTTTCTTT. The V and J genes are TRBV5-5 and TRBJ1-1; 9 bases agree with TRBD1. There are 12 residues in the CDR3. CDR1 and CDR2 (germline): SGHKS, YYEKEE (reference sequence). V gave up 5 bases and J gave up 11 bases; unmatched junction bases: 7.

This clonotype was detected ten times or more. The rearrangement uses TRBV20-1 and TRBJ2-7, with D perhaps matching TRBD2 (6 bases). V was pared by 3 bases and J by 0 bases, with 15 bases between. The germline V gene has CDR1 DFQATT and CDR2 SNEGSKA (reference sequence). The CDR3 covers 15 residues. The CDR3 spells CSASSEAGSSYEQYF. The CDR3 nucleotides read TGCAGTGCTAGTAGTGAGGCGGGATCCTCCTACGAGCAGTACTTC.